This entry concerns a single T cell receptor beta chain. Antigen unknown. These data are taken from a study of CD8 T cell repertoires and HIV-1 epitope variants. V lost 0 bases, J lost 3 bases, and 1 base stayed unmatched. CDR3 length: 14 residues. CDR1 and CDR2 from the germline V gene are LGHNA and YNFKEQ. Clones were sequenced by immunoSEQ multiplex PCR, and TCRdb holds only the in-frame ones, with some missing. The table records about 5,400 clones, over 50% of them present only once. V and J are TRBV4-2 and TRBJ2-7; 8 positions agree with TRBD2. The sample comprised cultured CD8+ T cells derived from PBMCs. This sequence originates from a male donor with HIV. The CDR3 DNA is TGTGCCAGCAGCCAAGAGGCGGGAGGCTACGAGCAGTACTTC. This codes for CASSQEAGGYEQYF.